The rows below give T cell receptor beta chains drawn from one sample of a study of shared clonotypes between healthy human individuals. Profiled with immunoSEQ multiplex PCR; TCRdb holds only in-frame clones, not every one. The sample has 400,000 to 600,000 clones; 75% to 80% are singletons. What was sequenced was PBMCs. Receptors originate from a woman aged 40 to 50 in good health. Some clones in this sample may be carry-over from other donors' samples. The CDR3 runs from the conserved cysteine through the conserved F or W. A D gene is named only where the DNA matches it firmly. Only part of the rows carry a size: once, few, many, or a class if the clone is expanded.

>TRBD1|TRBV14|TRBJ2-5|-
TGTGCCAGCAGCCAGACAGGGGGCGCGGAGACCCAGTACTTC
CASSQTGGAETQYF
>-|TRBV19|TRBJ2-6|-
TGTGCCAGTAGCCTGCTGGGGTATGGTACCTCTGGGGCCAACGTCCTGACTTTC
CASSLLGYGTSGANVLTF
>-|TRBV19|TRBJ2-3|-
TGTGCCAGTAGTATTCTCCTAGCTTTGGATACGCAGTATTTT
CASSILLALDTQYF
>TRBD1|TRBV6-6|TRBJ1-2|-
TGTGCCAGCAGTTACACCAGGACAGGGTACTATGGCTACACCTTC
CASSYTRTGYYGYTF
>-|TRBV30|TRBJ1-4|once
TGTGCCTGGAGTCTCAGGGTTGGTGAAAAACTGTTTTTT
CAWSLRVGEKLFF
>-|TRBV2|TRBJ2-5|-
TGTGCCAGCAGCCAGAACCAAGAGACCCAGTACTTC
CASSQNQETQYF
>-|TRBV2|TRBJ1-2|-
TGTGCCAGCAGTGCAGGAAGGGGCGAAAATGGCTACACCTTC
CASSAGRGENGYTF
>TRBD1|TRBV19|TRBJ1-1|-
TGTGCCAGTAGTCCCCGGACAGGGCGGGCTGAAGCTTTCTTT
CASSPRTGRAEAFF
>-|TRBV28|TRBJ2-1|-
TGTGCCAGCAGTACTCGGGTGAATGAGCAGTTCTTC
CASSTRVNEQFF
>-|TRBV5-1|TRBJ1-2|-
TGCGCCAGCAGCTTGGTGGGAGAACCCTATGGCTACACCTTC
CASSLVGEPYGYTF
>TRBD1|TRBV18|TRBJ1-4|-
TGTGCCAGCTCACCAGACAGGGACTCTGAAAAACTGTTTTTT
CASSPDRDSEKLFF
>-|TRBV6-4|TRBJ2-7|-
TGTGCCAGCAGCGCGACCCTTTTGGGCGAGCAGTACTTC
CASSATLLGEQYF
>-|TRBV7-8|TRBJ1-2|-
TGTGCCAGCAGCTTAGCGGGGGGGAGGGATTATGGCTACACCTTC
CASSLAGGRDYGYTF
>TRBD2|TRBV30|TRBJ2-2|-
TGTGCCTCCTCCAGACTAGCGGGGAACACCGGGGAGCTGTTTTTT
CASSRLAGNTGELFF
>TRBD2|TRBV5-1|TRBJ2-3|-
TGCGCCAGCAGCTACCTAGCGGGAATGACAGATACGCAGTATTTT
CASSYLAGMTDTQYF
>-|TRBV6-5|TRBJ1-1|-
TGTGCCAGCAGTCCACACGGCCCGGGGAACACTGAAGCTTTCTTT
CASSPHGPGNTEAFF
>-|TRBV19|TRBJ1-5|few
TGTGCCAGTAGTAGACAGGGCAATCAGCCCCAGCATTTT
CASSRQGNQPQHF
>-|TRBV5-1|TRBJ1-2|-
TGCGCCAGCAGCCCCTGGGACGTTGATGGCTACACCTTC
CASSPWDVDGYTF
>-|TRBV27|TRBJ2-3|many
TGTGCCAGCCGCTTTTTGGGGCTAGGAAGCACAGATACGCAGTATTTT
CASRFLGLGSTDTQYF
>-|TRBV28|TRBJ1-5|-
TGTGCCAGCAGTTTGAACACAGATCAGCCCCAGCATTTT
CASSLNTDQPQHF
>TRBD1|TRBV10-3|TRBJ2-3|-
TGTGCCATCAGTGAGTCAAAAGGGGGCAGGGAGACAGATACGCAGTATTTT
CAISESKGGRETDTQYF
>-|TRBV4-3|TRBJ2-5|-
TGCGCCAGCAGCCAAGATATTGGTGGCAGACAAGAGACCCAGTACTTC
CASSQDIGGRQETQYF
>TRBD1|TRBV18|TRBJ2-7|-
TGTGCCAGCTCACAACAGGGGGACCCCTACGAGCAGTACTTC
CASSQQGDPYEQYF
>-|TRBV7-6|TRBJ2-5|-
TGTGCCAGCAGCTATGAACAAGAGACCCAGTACTTC
CASSYEQETQYF
>TRBD2|TRBV19|TRBJ2-1|-
TGTGCCAGTGGATGGACTAGCGGGACACCCTACAATGAGCAGTTCTTC
CASGWTSGTPYNEQFF
>TRBD1|TRBV7-8|TRBJ1-1|many
TGTGCCAGCAGCTTTGGGACAGCCGCCGGAAACACTGAAGCTTTCTTT
CASSFGTAAGNTEAFF
>-|TRBV15|TRBJ1-6|-
TGTGCCACCAGCAGAGCCGGCCAGGGTAATTCACCCCTCCACTTT
CATSRAGQGNSPLHF
>-|TRBV5-6|TRBJ2-6|-
TGTGCCAGCAGCAGACCGGTTTCTGGGGCCAACGTCCTGACTTTC
CASSRPVSGANVLTF
>-|TRBV19|TRBJ1-5|-
TGTGCCAGTAGTATGGGCCAGGGCGGCAATCAGCCCCAGCATTTT
CASSMGQGGNQPQHF
>TRBD2|TRBV7-8|TRBJ2-7|-
TGTGCCAGCAGCTTAGCGCGAGGCGGGAGAAGGTCCTACGAGCAGTACTTC
CASSLARGGRRSYEQYF
>-|TRBV5-1|TRBJ2-3|-
TGCGCCAGCAGCTTGAGTAACACAGATACGCAGTATTTT
CASSLSNTDTQYF
>TRBD1|TRBV11-1|TRBJ1-4|-
TGTGCCAGCAGCTCAAGCCTCGGGACAGTACTGTTTTTT
CASSSSLGTVLFF
>-|TRBV27|TRBJ2-7|-
TGTGCCAGCAGAAGCTTGTCAGGGAGCTCCTACGAGCAGTACTTC
CASRSLSGSSYEQYF
>-|TRBV2|TRBJ2-1|-
TGTGCCAGCAGCCGCCCGATGGCGTCTCTGTTCTTC
CASSRPMASLFF
>TRBD1|TRBV27|TRBJ2-2|-
TGTGCCAGCAGCGGCCGGACAGGGAGGAACACCGGGGAGCTGTTTTTT
CASSGRTGRNTGELFF
>-|TRBV19|TRBJ1-1|-
TGTGCCAGTACAAAAGTCCCGGAAACCGCTTACCTGAACACTGAAGCTTTCTTT
CASTKVPETAYLNTEAFF